These 31 T cell receptor beta chains came from one sample sequenced in a study of CD8 T cells in Susac syndrome. A quantity of roughly 0.5 to 1 ug RNA underwent reverse transcription using random hexamers. TCRdb passed the immunoSEQ multiplex PCR reads through MiXCR, listing each CDR3 protein once. The sample has tens of thousands of distinct CDR3 sequences, about 95% seen once. Sequencing was done on a sample of CD8+ T cells from PBMCs. The receptor source for this set is a human donor with multiple sclerosis.

The V gene is TRBV6-6, the J gene TRBJ2-1; the D call may be TRBD1 or TRBD2 (5 bases each). V dropped 7 bases and J dropped 3 bases, with 10 bases sitting between them. This CDR3 comprises 13 residues. Germline V CDR1 and CDR2: MNHNY, SVGAGI (reference sequence). CDR3 sequence: CASIGDGYNEQFF. The CDR3 nucleotides read TGTGCCAGCATTGGGGACGGCTACAATGAGCAGTTCTTC.

V usage is TRBV30 and J usage is TRBJ1-6; possibly TRBD1 for D (6 bases). Trimming removed 3 bases at V and 0 bases at J, with 18 bases between. This CDR3 has 18 residues. Germline assignment: CDR1 GTSNPN and CDR2 SVGIG (reference sequence). In DNA, the CDR3 is TGTGCCTGGAGCTTACAGGGTCTTTTAAGCTCCTATAATTCACCCCTCCACTTT. This translates into CAWSLQGLLSSYNSPLHF. The full variable domain, its missing parts supplied by reference TRBV30 and TRBJ1-6, is SQTIHQWPATLVQPVGSPLSLECTVEGTSNPNLYWYRQAAGRGLQLLFYSVGIGQISSEVPQNLSASRPQDRQFILSSKKLLLSDSGFYLCAWSLQGLLSSYNSPLHFGNGTRLTVT.

The genes are TRBV15 and TRBJ2-5, with D perhaps given as TRBD1 or TRBD2 (7 bases each). There are 15 residues in the CDR3. V gave up 3 bases and J gave up 5 bases, with 16 bases separating them. Germline V gives CDR1 LNHNV, CDR2 YYDKDF (reference sequence). CDR3 nucleotide sequence: TGTGCCACCAGCAGCCAGGGGGGGGCACGGGAGACCCAGTACTTC. It yields the protein CATSSQGGARETQYF. Supplemented by reference TRBV15 and TRBJ2-5, the full variable domain reads DAMVIQNPRYQVTQFGKPVTLSCSQTLNHNVMYWYQQKSSQAPKLLFHYYDKDFNNEADTPDNFQSRRPNTSFCFLDIRSPGLGDTAMYLCATSSQGGARETQYFGPGTRLLVL.

The V call is TRBV6-5, the J call TRBJ2-5; the D gene could be TRBD1 or TRBD2 (6 bases each). Trimming took off 4 bases at V and 4 bases at J, with 16 bases between the two ends. The V gene's germline CDR1 is MNHEY and CDR2 SVGAGI. There are 15 residues in the CDR3. The CDR3 here is CASSFVRGRGETQYF. In DNA, the CDR3 is TGTGCCAGCAGTTTTGTTCGGGGGCGCGGAGAGACCCAGTACTTC.

V is TRBV27 and J is TRBJ2-5; 8 bases agree with TRBD1. The CDR3 runs 13 residues. V lost 5 bases, J lost 4 bases, and 3 bases stayed unmatched. Per germline, CDR1 MNHEY and CDR2 SMNVEV (reference sequence). The CDR3 protein is CASSPTGVETQYF. In DNA, the CDR3 is TGTGCCAGCAGTCCGACAGGGGTAGAGACCCAGTACTTC.

V usage is TRBV27 and J usage is TRBJ2-3, with D unclear. V was clipped by 5 bases and J by 2 bases, with 5 bases between them. The germline CDR1 and CDR2 sequences are MNHEY and SMNVEV (reference sequence). This CDR3 region has 12 residues. The CDR3 loop is CASSPSTDTQYF. The CDR3 bases are TGTGCCAGCAGTCCCTCCACAGATACGCAGTATTTT.

The rearrangement uses TRBV12-3 or TRBV12-4 and TRBJ2-1, with a tentative D call TRBD1 (6 bases). Trimming shortened V by 3 bases and J by 3 bases, and 12 bases separated the two germline ends. This CDR3 spans 15 amino acids. The CDR3 bases are TGTGCCAGCAGTTTGGGGGCATTCCGCTACAATGAGCAGTTCTTC. It encodes CASSLGAFRYNEQFF.

The chain is built from TRBV5-6 and TRBJ1-2; 9 nucleotides agree with TRBD1. V was clipped by 4 bases and J by 4 bases; unmatched bases: 5. Looked up from germline, CDR1 is SGHDT and CDR2 is YYEEEE. This CDR3 has 14 residues. The CDR3 DNA follows: TGTGCCAGCAGCAGGGACAGGGCGGGCTATGGCTACACCTTC. Translating it yields CASSRDRAGYGYTF.

V is TRBV12-5 and J is TRBJ1-2; D unclear. This CDR3 is built from 17 residues. V lost 5 bases and J 2 bases, leaving 21 bases between the germline ends. Germline loops: CDR1 LGHNT, CDR2 FRNRAP. The CDR3 DNA reads TGTGCTAGTGGTCCTTCAAAAGGACGGACTTTCAACTATGGCTACACCTTC. It is translated as CASGPSKGRTFNYGYTF.

CDR3 sequence reads: CASSQVTTSGRDEQFF. CDR3 sequence (DNA): TGTGCCAGCAGCCAAGTGACGACTAGCGGGAGAGATGAGCAGTTCTTC. The chain has TRBV3-1 and TRBJ2-1; 12 bases align to TRBD2. Losses at the gene ends were 1 base for V and 8 bases for J; bases not matched to a gene: 6. Germline assignment: CDR1 LGHDT and CDR2 YNNKEL (reference sequence). This CDR3 is 16 amino acids long.

The chain joins TRBV5-6 to TRBJ2-1, with D hard to call. CDR1 and CDR2 (germline): SGHDT, YYEEEE. The V end was cut by 1 base, the J end by 5 bases, with 10 bases between. CDR3 length equals 14 residues. The CDR3 DNA is TGTGCCAGCAGCTTGTGGCGGTCGAACAATGAGCAGTTCTTC. It encodes CASSLWRSNNEQFF.

V is TRBV20-1 and J is TRBJ2-7; the match to TRBD1 covers 8 bases. The germline V gene encodes CDR1 DFQATT and CDR2 SNEGSKA (reference sequence). Trimming at V came to 1 base and at J to 4 bases, leaving 3 bases not matched to a gene. The CDR3 sequence is 13 residues long. CDR3 DNA: TGCAGTGCTAGAGCCTACAGGGGGTACGAGCAGTACTTC. Translated, it gives CSARAYRGYEQYF.

The V call is TRBV4-3, the J call TRBJ2-3, with 10 bases that match TRBD2. V was pared by 4 bases and J by 5 bases, with 9 bases of the junction left unmatched. Germline CDR1 reads LGHNA; CDR2 reads YSLEER. The CDR3 has 16 amino acids. The CDR3 DNA follows: TGCGCCAGCAGCCGACCTACTAGCGGGGAAGGAGATACGCAGTATTTT. Its translation is CASSRPTSGEGDTQYF.

The rearrangement joins TRBV6-5 to TRBJ2-5; D tentatively fits TRBD1 or TRBD2 (6 bases each). Germline V lookup: CDR1 MNHEY, CDR2 SVGAGI. V lost 0 bases and J lost 5, with 10 bases in between. The CDR3 has 14 residues. The CDR3 reads CASSYSGGGETQYF. The CDR3 coding sequence is TGTGCCAGCAGTTACTCAGGGGGAGGCGAGACCCAGTACTTC.

The V call is TRBV12-3 or TRBV12-4, the J call TRBJ1-6; 8 bases align to TRBD1. The CDR3 is 14 amino acids. V trimming: 8 bases; J trimming: 1 base; junction bases outside the gene matches: 1. The CDR3 sequence is CASQGASYNSPLHF. The CDR3 nucleotides read TGTGCCAGCCAGGGGGCGTCCTATAATTCACCCCTCCACTTT.

The CDR3 DNA follows: TGTGCCAGCAGCCCGGACCATTTCTTCTACGAGCAGTACTTC. The encoded protein is CASSPDHFFYEQYF. The genes are TRBV11-2 and TRBJ2-7; D not certain. The CDR3 extends over 14 amino acids. Trimming removed 5 bases at V and 3 bases at J, with 14 bases between. Germline values: CDR1 SGHAT, CDR2 FQNNGV.

The chain uses TRBV27 and TRBJ2-2; 7 bases fit TRBD2. Germline-derived CDR1 and CDR2 are MNHEY and SMNVEV (reference sequence). V dropped 5 bases and J dropped 7; count of bases not matched to a gene: 19. CDR3 size: 18 residues. The CDR3 region is CASSRLKLGGEGHGELFF. As DNA, the CDR3 is TGTGCCAGCAGTCGCCTTAAACTGGGCGGGGAGGGGCACGGGGAGCTGTTTTTT.

The gene calls are TRBV4-1 and TRBJ2-7, with D possibly being TRBD2 (6 bases). Per germline, CDR1 MGHRA and CDR2 YSYEKL. This CDR3 contains 14 residues. Trimming stripped 0 bases from V and 1 base from J, with 7 bases between. CDR3 DNA: TGCGCCAGCAGCCAAGAGCGGGGATCCTACGAGCAGTACTTC. Protein sequence: CASSQERGSYEQYF.

The V gene is TRBV6-6, the J gene TRBJ1-2; D gene unclear. V lost 6 bases to trimming and J lost 5 bases, with 19 bases between them. The CDR3 runs 15 residues. Per germline, CDR1 MNHNY and CDR2 SVGAGI (reference sequence). CDR3 bases: TGTGCCAGCAGCCCCAACCAAGCAGACCTTTATGGCTACACCTTC. This translates into CASSPNQADLYGYTF.

The rearrangement joins TRBV9 to TRBJ2-7; D is uncertain. There are 13 residues in the CDR3. CDR1 and CDR2 from the germline V gene are SGDLS and YYNGEE. V lost 0 bases to trimming and J lost 3 bases, with 7 bases between them. The CDR3 is CASSVEGSYEQYF. DNA of the CDR3: TGTGCCAGCAGCGTAGAGGGCAGCTACGAGCAGTACTTC.

The rearrangement uses TRBV19 and TRBJ2-7; 10 nucleotides agree with TRBD1. The CDR3 length is 16 residues. V dropped 5 bases and J dropped 5; count of bases not matched to a gene: 12. CDR1 is LNHDA and CDR2 is SQIVND in the germline V gene (reference sequence). The CDR3 nucleotides read TGTGCCAGTAGTCCTCCCCTCGACAGGGGGCAACACGAGCAGTACTTC. Its translation is CASSPPLDRGQHEQYF.

This chain joins TRBV7-2 and TRBJ2-2; 7 bases are a match to TRBD1. The V segment lost 1 base and the J segment 7 bases; nucleotides outside the gene matches: 6. The CDR3 length is 15 residues. Germline CDR1 and CDR2: SGHTA and FQGNSA. CDR3 protein: CASSLVGGQNGELFF. The CDR3 coding sequence is TGTGCCAGCAGCTTAGTTGGGGGACAGAACGGGGAGCTGTTTTTT.

This chain joins TRBV7-9 and TRBJ1-1; TRBD1 might be the D (6 bases). Between the trimmed V and J ends, which lost 5 bases and 6 bases, there was a span of 10 bases. The CDR3 contains 12 residues. Germline CDR1 reads SEHNR; CDR2 reads FQNEAQ (reference sequence). CDR3 sequence: CASSTGTPEAFF. The CDR3 bases are TGTGCCAGCAGCACCGGGACACCTGAAGCTTTCTTT.

The rearrangement uses TRBV2 and TRBJ1-5; D remains unclear. V was shortened by 4 bases and J by 2 bases, with 15 bases between the two germline ends. The CDR3 is 16 amino acids. Germline-derived CDR1 and CDR2 are SNHLY and FYNNEI. The CDR3 loop reads CASSAARDSRNQPQHF. Here the CDR3 DNA reads TGTGCCAGCAGTGCCGCGAGGGATTCGCGCAATCAGCCCCAGCATTTT.

The rearrangement links TRBV2 to TRBJ2-7; D may be TRBD1 (5 bases). Trimming took off 6 bases at V and 2 bases at J, with 11 bases between the two ends. The CDR3 covers 13 residues. Germline V gene lookup returns CDR1 SNHLY and CDR2 FYNNEI. This chain's CDR3 is CASRSRVPYEQYF. CDR3 in DNA: TGTGCCAGCAGATCCAGGGTCCCCTACGAGCAGTACTTC.

This clonotype has a single count. The chain uses TRBV3-1 and TRBJ2-7; D is undetermined. Germline CDR1 and CDR2: LGHDT and YNNKEL (reference sequence). The germline V and J ends were trimmed by 2 bases and 3 bases, with 11 bases remaining between them. The CDR3 consists of 14 residues. The CDR3 sequence is CASSQRGAYYEQYF. Written as DNA, the CDR3 is TGTGCCAGCAGCCAACGAGGAGCCTACTACGAGCAGTACTTC.

The chain joins TRBV5-1 to TRBJ2-1, with 8 bases aligning to TRBD2. The CDR3 is 16 amino acids. Trimming at V came to 4 bases and at J to 8 bases, leaving 14 bases not matched to a gene. Germline CDR1 reads SGHRS; CDR2 reads YFSETQ. The CDR3 nucleotides read TGCGCCAGCAGCCTTTACGGTCGGGCGGGAGGAGATGAGCAGTTCTTC. This sequence encodes CASSLYGRAGGDEQFF.

This chain links TRBV27 with TRBJ1-3; D is unclear. The V end was cut by 7 bases, the J end by 3 bases, with 10 bases between. From germline, CDR1 is MNHEY and CDR2 SMNVEV (reference sequence). The CDR3 has 13 residues. The CDR3 loop is CASTGIDGNTIYF. Written as DNA, the CDR3 is TGTGCCAGCACCGGGATCGATGGAAACACCATATATTTT.

This rearrangement joins TRBV7-9 to TRBJ1-3; 11 bases map to TRBD1. The CDR3 is 16 residues long. Trimming at V came to 3 bases and at J to 2 bases, leaving 3 bases not matched to a gene. CDR1 SEHNR and CDR2 FQNEAQ come from the germline V gene (reference sequence). Written as DNA, the CDR3 is TGTGCCAGCAGCTTTGGGACAGGGGGTACTGGAAACACCATATATTTT. Encoded protein: CASSFGTGGTGNTIYF.

This rearrangement joins TRBV30 to TRBJ2-7, with D perhaps TRBD1 (6 bases). This CDR3 has 15 amino acids. CDR1 is GTSNPN and CDR2 is SVGIG in the germline V gene (reference sequence). The ends were cut back, 0 bases at V and 0 bases at J, with 12 bases in the middle. The CDR3 nucleotides are TGTGCCTGGAGTGTACGGCAGGGGATCTCCTACGAGCAGTACTTC. Its protein is CAWSVRQGISYEQYF.

V is TRBV29-1 and J is TRBJ2-1; D possibly corresponds to TRBD2 (6 bases). CDR1 is SQVTM and CDR2 is ANQGSEA in the germline V gene. V was clipped by 6 bases and J by 0 bases, with 9 bases between them. CDR3 size: 13 residues. The CDR3 DNA sequence: TGCAGCGTGTTAGCGGCCTCCTACAATGAGCAGTTCTTC. This encodes CSVLAASYNEQFF.